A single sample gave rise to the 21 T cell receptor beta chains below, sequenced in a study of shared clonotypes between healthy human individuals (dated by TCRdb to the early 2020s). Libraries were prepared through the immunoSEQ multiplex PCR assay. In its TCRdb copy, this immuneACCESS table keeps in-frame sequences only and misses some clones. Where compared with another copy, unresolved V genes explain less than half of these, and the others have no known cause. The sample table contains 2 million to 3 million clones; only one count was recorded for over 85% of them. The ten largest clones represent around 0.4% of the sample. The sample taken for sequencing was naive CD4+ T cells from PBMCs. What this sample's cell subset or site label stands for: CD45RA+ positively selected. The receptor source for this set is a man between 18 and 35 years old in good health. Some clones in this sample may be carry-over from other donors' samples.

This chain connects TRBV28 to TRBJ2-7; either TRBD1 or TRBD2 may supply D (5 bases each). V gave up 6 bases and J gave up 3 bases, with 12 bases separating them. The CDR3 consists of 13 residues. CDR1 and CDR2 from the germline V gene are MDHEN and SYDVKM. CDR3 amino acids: CASSYSGRYEQYF. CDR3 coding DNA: TGTGCCAGCAGCTACTCGGGACGCTACGAGCAGTACTTC.

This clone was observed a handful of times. This CDR3 reads CASRGQLYTEAFF. The CDR3, as DNA: TGTGCCAGCAGGGGACAGCTTTACACTGAAGCTTTCTTT. The V and J genes are TRBV19 and TRBJ1-1; 7 positions agree with TRBD1. The V segment lost 9 bases and the J segment 3 bases; nucleotides outside the gene matches: 7. CDR1 is LNHDA, CDR2 SQIVND, per germline (reference sequence). The CDR3 is 13 residues long.

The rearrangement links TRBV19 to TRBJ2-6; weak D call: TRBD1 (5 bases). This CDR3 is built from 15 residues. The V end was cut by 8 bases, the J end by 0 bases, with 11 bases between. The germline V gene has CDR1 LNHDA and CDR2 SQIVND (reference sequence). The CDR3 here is CASGADVSGANVLTF. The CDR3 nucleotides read TGTGCCAGTGGGGCAGACGTCTCTGGGGCCAACGTCCTGACTTTC.

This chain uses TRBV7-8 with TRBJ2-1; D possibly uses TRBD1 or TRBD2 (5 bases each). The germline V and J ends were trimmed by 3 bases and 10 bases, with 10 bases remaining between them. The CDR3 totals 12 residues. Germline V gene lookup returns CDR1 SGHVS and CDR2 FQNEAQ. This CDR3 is CASSLWGTEQFF. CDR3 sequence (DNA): TGTGCCAGCAGCTTGTGGGGGACCGAGCAGTTCTTC.

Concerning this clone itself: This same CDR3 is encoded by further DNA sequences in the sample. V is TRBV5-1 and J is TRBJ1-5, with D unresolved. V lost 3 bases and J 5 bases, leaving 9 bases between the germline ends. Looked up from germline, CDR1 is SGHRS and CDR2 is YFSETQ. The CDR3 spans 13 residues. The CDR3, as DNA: TGCGCCAGCAGCTCCGAACCCTATCAGCCCCAGCATTTT. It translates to CASSSEPYQPQHF. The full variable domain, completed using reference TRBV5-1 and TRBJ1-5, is KAGVTQTPRYLIKTRGQQVTLSCSPISGHRSVSWYQQTPGQGLQFLFEYFSETQRNKGNFPGRFSGRQFSNSRSEMNVSTLELGDSALYLCASSSEPYQPQHFGDGTRLSIL.

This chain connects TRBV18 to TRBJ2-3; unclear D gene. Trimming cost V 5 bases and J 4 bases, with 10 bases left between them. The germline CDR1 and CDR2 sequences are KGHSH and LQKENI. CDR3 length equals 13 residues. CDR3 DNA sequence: TGTGCCAGCTCAGTAGGTGAGGCAGATACGCAGTATTTT. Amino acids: CASSVGEADTQYF.

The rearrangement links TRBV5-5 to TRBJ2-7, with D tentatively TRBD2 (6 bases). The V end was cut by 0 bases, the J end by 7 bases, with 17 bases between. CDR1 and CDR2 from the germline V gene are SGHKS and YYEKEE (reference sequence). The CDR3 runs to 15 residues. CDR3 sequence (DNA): TGTGCCAGCAGCTTGGTTGTGGCGCTGGCGGGGGAGCAGTACTTC. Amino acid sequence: CASSLVVALAGEQYF.

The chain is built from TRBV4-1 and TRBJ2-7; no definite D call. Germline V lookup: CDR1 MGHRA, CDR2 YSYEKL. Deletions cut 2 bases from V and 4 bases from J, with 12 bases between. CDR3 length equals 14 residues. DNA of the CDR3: TGCGCCAGCAGCCAATCCTTTGAGGTGTACGAGCAGTACTTC. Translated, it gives CASSQSFEVYEQYF.

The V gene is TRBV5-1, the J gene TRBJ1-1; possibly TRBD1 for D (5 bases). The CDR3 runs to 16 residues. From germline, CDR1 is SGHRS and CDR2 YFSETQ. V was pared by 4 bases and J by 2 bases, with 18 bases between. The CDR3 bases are TGCGCCAGCAGCACCCAAGCTTTAGGGGTTAACACTGAAGCTTTCTTT. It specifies CASSTQALGVNTEAFF.

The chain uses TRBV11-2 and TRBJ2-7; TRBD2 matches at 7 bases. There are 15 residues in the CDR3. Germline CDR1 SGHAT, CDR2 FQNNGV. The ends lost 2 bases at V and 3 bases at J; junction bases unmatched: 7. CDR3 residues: CASSLSVREHYEQYF. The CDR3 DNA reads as TGTGCCAGCAGCTTAAGTGTGCGGGAGCACTACGAGCAGTACTTC.

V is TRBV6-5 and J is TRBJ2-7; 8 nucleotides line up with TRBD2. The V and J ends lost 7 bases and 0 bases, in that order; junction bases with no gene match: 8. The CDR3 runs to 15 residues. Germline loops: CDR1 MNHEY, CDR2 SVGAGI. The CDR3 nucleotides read TGTGCCAGCACCGTTACTAGCGGTTCCTCCTACGAGCAGTACTTC. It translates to CASTVTSGSSYEQYF.

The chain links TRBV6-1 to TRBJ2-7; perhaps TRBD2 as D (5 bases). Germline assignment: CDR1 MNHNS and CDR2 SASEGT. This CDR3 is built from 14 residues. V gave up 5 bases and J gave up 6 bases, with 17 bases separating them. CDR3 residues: CASSLAPFLGEQYF. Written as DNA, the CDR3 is TGTGCCAGCAGTTTAGCGCCCTTCCTCGGCGAGCAGTACTTC.

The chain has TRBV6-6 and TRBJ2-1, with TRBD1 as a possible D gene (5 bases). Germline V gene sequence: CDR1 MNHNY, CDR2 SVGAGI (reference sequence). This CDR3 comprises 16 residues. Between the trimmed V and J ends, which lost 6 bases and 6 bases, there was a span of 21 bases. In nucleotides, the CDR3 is TGTGCCAGCAGCCTCCGTAGGACACCATTTGTCAATGAGCAGTTCTTC. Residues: CASSLRRTPFVNEQFF.

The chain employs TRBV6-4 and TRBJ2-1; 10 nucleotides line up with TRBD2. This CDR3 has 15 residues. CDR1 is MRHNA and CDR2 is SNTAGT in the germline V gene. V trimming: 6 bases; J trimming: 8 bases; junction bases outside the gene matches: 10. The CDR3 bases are TGTGCCAGCAGAAAGGAGCGGGAGGGGCTTTATGAGCAGTTCTTC. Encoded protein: CASRKEREGLYEQFF.

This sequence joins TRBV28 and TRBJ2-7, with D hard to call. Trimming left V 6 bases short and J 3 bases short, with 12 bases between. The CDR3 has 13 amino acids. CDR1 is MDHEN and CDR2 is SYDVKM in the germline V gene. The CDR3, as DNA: TGTGCCAGCAGCCTTGGGGTGGTCTACGAGCAGTACTTC. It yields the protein CASSLGVVYEQYF.

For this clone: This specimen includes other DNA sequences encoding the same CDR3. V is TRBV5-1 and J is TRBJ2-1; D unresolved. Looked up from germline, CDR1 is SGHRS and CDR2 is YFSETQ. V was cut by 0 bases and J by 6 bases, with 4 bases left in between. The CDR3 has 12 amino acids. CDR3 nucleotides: TGCGCCAGCAGCTTGGAGGGCAATGAGCAGTTCTTC. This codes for CASSLEGNEQFF.

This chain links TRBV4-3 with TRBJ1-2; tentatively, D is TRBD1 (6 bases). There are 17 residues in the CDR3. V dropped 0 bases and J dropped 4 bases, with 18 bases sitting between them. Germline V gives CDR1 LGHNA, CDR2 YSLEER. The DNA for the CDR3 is TGCGCCAGCAGCCAAGACCCATCTACAGGGAGCCGCTATGGCTACACCTTC. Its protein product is CASSQDPSTGSRYGYTF.

Here the CDR3 reads CASSPSVAGGGLNTIYF. The CDR3 DNA reads as TGTGCCAGCTCACCGTCTGTTGCGGGTGGTGGGCTAAACACCATATATTTT. This chain joins TRBV18 and TRBJ1-3; D gene uncertain. Germline V gives CDR1 KGHSH, CDR2 LQKENI. V was shortened by 3 bases and J by 6 bases, with 21 bases between the two germline ends. There are 17 residues in the CDR3.

In DNA form, the CDR3 reads TGTGCCAGCAGTTTTTGGCAGGCCTCTGGGGCCAACGTCCTGACTTTC. This translates into CASSFWQASGANVLTF. This chain uses TRBV27 with TRBJ2-6; D gene ambiguous. Germline CDR1 reads MNHEY; CDR2 reads SMNVEV (reference sequence). V lost 3 bases, J lost 0 bases, and 9 bases lay in between. The CDR3 is made up of 16 amino acids.

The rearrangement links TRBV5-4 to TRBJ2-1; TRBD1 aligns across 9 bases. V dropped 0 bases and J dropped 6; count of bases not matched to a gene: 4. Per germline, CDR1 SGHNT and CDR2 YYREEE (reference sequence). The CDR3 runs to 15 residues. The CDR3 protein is CASSLDRGRLNEQFF. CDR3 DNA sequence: TGTGCCAGCAGCTTGGACAGGGGGCGGCTCAATGAGCAGTTCTTC.

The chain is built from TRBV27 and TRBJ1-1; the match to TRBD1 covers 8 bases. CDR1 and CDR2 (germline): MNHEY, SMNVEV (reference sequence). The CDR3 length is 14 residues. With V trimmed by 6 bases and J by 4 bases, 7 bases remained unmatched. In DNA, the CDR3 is TGTGCCAGCAGCAAGCTACAGGGGGGCACTGAAGCTTTCTTT. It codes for CASSKLQGGTEAFF.